This entry is about one T cell receptor (beta chain). Its target is not known. V was pared by 4 bases and J by 2 bases, with 5 bases of the junction left unmatched. The CDR3 totals 15 residues. Germline-derived CDR1 and CDR2 are SGDLS and YYNGEE. The source of the sample is a study of brain metastases from non-small cell lung cancer. TCRdb's copy holds only in-frame clones and misses some; the assay was immunoSEQ multiplex PCR. This sample has 15,000 or so clones, with about 83% found just once. The study, taken as a whole, reports: T-cell clones appeared expanded in approximately 64% of brain metastases relative to matched primary tumors.

The sequence came from a donor aged 40 or older with non-small cell lung cancer. Sequencing was carried out using primary lung tumor tissue. This chain joins TRBV9 and TRBJ2-3; 9 bases align to TRBD2. This chain's CDR3 is CASSPLAGYTDTQYF. The CDR3 nucleotides read TGTGCCAGCAGCCCGCTAGCGGGATACACAGATACGCAGTATTTT.